Listed below are T cell receptor beta chains from one sample, sequenced in a study of T cells expressing NK-cell markers. Following a re-call of the 5' RACE reads, TCRdb has one entry per CDR3 protein and lacks DNA. The ten most abundant clones cover roughly 4.2% of a sample with about 300,000 distinct CDR3 sequences. Sequenced: blood T cells: a sorted CD56 or NKG2C T cell subset, CD4+ or CD8+ T cells, or bulk PBMC T cells (not recorded which). Every receptor here comes from a woman between 18 and 70 years old in good health. Each CDR3 is given with its conserved first and last residue.

J gene	V gene	CDR3 protein
TRBJ2-3	TRBV11-3	CASSLNSGGPSTDTQYF
TRBJ2-7	TRBV27	CASRLTGAGYEQYF
TRBJ1-1	TRBV7-2	CASSPRVGDTEAFF
TRBJ1-1	TRBV6-5	CASSSSPGHGREAFF
TRBJ2-5	TRBV25-1	CASSEGTEQETQYF
TRBJ2-1	TRBV29-1	CSVDKGTDEQFF
TRBJ1-5	TRBV19	CASSPQQGRQPQHF
TRBJ2-5	TRBV20-1	CSAPRLLQETQYF
TRBJ2-7	TRBV19	CASSPRAGPVYEQYF
TRBJ2-1	TRBV20-1	CSAHRGRNEQFF
TRBJ2-4	TRBV27	CASREGAGLVAKNIQYF
TRBJ2-2	TRBV7-2	CASSWTGSGAGELFF
TRBJ2-3	TRBV5-1	CASSLDRPDTQYF
TRBJ1-2	TRBV28	CASNLQGQYGYTF
TRBJ2-3	TRBV5-5	CASSLGSRGADTQYF
TRBJ1-5	TRBV12-3/TRBV12-4	CASSLATGPWRNQPQHF
TRBJ2-3	TRBV7-2	CASSPAGQITDTQYF
TRBJ1-1	TRBV29-1	CSVEVTRNTEAFF
TRBJ1-6	TRBV10-3	CAVKAGTENSPLHF
TRBJ2-3	TRBV5-1	CASRIGDIFSTDTQYF
TRBJ2-3	TRBV4-3	CASSQAWTSGSGNTQYF
TRBJ2-2	TRBV29-1	CSAGLAGVGRGTGELFF
TRBJ2-1	TRBV29-1	CSVERGTWNEQFF
TRBJ1-4	TRBV12-3/TRBV12-4	CASSTTGTGNEKLFF
TRBJ1-1	TRBV20-1	CSPTKGNTEAFF
TRBJ2-3	TRBV11-1	CASSSPPAGGRVSDTQYF
TRBJ1-4	TRBV7-8	CASSLQINPTNEKLFF
TRBJ2-2	TRBV6-1	CASRAGTSITGELFF
TRBJ2-1	TRBV2	CASGDGSFGNEQFF
TRBJ2-4	TRBV20-1	CSARFASGRADIQYF
TRBJ2-3	TRBV4-3	CASSPRVAGATDTQYF
TRBJ1-5	TRBV3-1	CASSQAGNQPQHF
TRBJ1-2	TRBV10-3	CAISDGSQKAYGYTF
TRBJ1-1	TRBV5-6	CASSLGLGQPNTEAFF
TRBJ2-4	TRBV5-1	CASSRTGGTKNIQYF
TRBJ1-2	TRBV6-1	CASSVQGTNNYGYTF
TRBJ2-2	TRBV28	CATQSPGLAGTGELFF
TRBJ2-2	TRBV6-1	CASSTLGGANTGELFF
TRBJ2-3	TRBV5-1	CASSIQGRADTQYF
TRBJ2-1	TRBV10-3	CAISELSFSYNEQFF
TRBJ2-6	TRBV7-9	CASTLVRANVLTF
TRBJ2-1	TRBV20-1	CSASHRDRAGNEQFF
TRBJ2-3	TRBV27	CATGRDRVGTDTQYF
TRBJ2-5	TRBV20-1	CSARGFRDRYQETQYF
TRBJ2-3	TRBV21-1	CAPPTGQTSTDTQYF
TRBJ1-2	TRBV6-1	CASSAGRHYGYTF
TRBJ1-5	TRBV3-1	CASSEVNSNQPQHF
TRBJ1-1	TRBV20-1	CSAEQGARTEAFF
TRBJ2-5	TRBV12-3/TRBV12-4	CASGLQAGTQYF